This TCR beta chain stems from a study of shared T cell receptors in the human thymus. The CDR3 is 14 residues long. The germline V gene encodes CDR1 LNHDA and CDR2 SQIVND (reference sequence). V dropped 9 bases and J dropped 1 base, with 14 bases sitting between them. Profiling relied on immunoSEQ multiplex PCR, and the TCRdb table lists in-frame clones only, not all of them. In the table there are hundreds of thousands of clones, 70% to 90% of which are singletons. The same sample was also used in a study of human thymus T cells. Per that study: Thymic and blood repertoires appeared to carry a bias in their V and J gene usage.

Sequencing was done on a sample of thymocytes. The sequence derives from a boy less than two years old with a congenital heart defect. This chain connects TRBV19 to TRBJ2-3, with D possibly matching TRBD2 (5 bases). The CDR3 is CASPCERCTDTQYF. CDR3 DNA sequence: TGTGCCAGCCCCTGCGAGCGGTGCACAGATACGCAGTATTTT.